The rows below give T cell receptor beta chains drawn from one sample of a study of shared clonotypes between healthy human individuals. Method: immunoSEQ multiplex PCR; TCRdb's copy keeps in-frame clones and lacks some. Here the sample spans approximately 810,000 clones, approximately 92% being singletons. The source material was naive CD8+ T cells sorted from blood. These TCRs come from a man aged 25 to 40 in good health. Both conserved end residues are part of each CDR3. The D gene is left open where the match is weak.

>TRBJ2-7|.|TRBV29-1
CSVKGFLGGAREQYF
TGCAGCGTTAAAGGGTTCCTTGGAGGGGCTCGGGAGCAGTACTTC
>TRBJ1-3|.|TRBV19
CASADSAIRSGNTIYF
TGTGCCAGTGCGGACAGCGCGATACGATCTGGAAACACCATATATTTT
>TRBJ1-2|TRBD1|TRBV7-9
CASSPGTVNYGYTF
TGTGCCAGCAGCCCGGGGACAGTTAACTATGGCTACACCTTC
>TRBJ2-2|.|TRBV4-1
CASSQAFGGITGELFF
TGCGCCAGCAGCCAAGCATTTGGGGGGATAACCGGGGAGCTGTTTTTT
>TRBJ2-1|TRBD2|TRBV6-5
CASSLAGGPNNEQFF
TGTGCCAGCAGTTTAGCGGGAGGACCAAACAATGAGCAGTTCTTC
>TRBJ2-7|.|TRBV27
CASSPLPGGGLYEQYF
TGTGCCAGCTCACCCCTCCCCGGCGGAGGACTCTACGAGCAGTACTTC
>TRBJ2-7|.|TRBV29-1
CSVEAQGEGYEQYF
TGCAGCGTTGAAGCCCAGGGCGAGGGCTACGAGCAGTACTTC
>TRBJ2-1|TRBD2|TRBV7-8
CASSPPGLDFNSEQFF
TGTGCCAGCAGCCCCCCGGGACTAGACTTCAATAGTGAGCAGTTCTTC
>TRBJ2-3|TRBD2|TRBV5-4
CASSPRGSGNTDTQYF
TGTGCCAGCAGCCCTCGGGGTAGCGGGAACACAGATACGCAGTATTTT
>TRBJ2-1|.|TRBV20-1
CSGLVFNEQFF
TGCAGTGGGCTAGTCTTCAATGAGCAGTTCTTC
>TRBJ2-1|.|TRBV15
CATSRATGYNEQFF
TGTGCCACCAGCAGAGCGACTGGCTACAATGAGCAGTTCTTC
>TRBJ2-7|.|TRBV30
CACMTGTAFYEQYF
TGTGCCTGTATGACAGGGACTGCTTTCTACGAGCAGTACTTC
>TRBJ1-5|TRBD1|TRBV27
CASSLRQGRQPQHF
TGTGCCAGCAGTTTAAGACAGGGGCGGCAGCCCCAGCATTTT
>TRBJ1-4|.|TRBV6-5
CASGEGGEKLFF
TGTGCCAGCGGCGAAGGAGGGGAAAAACTGTTTTTT